Shown below are 29 T cell receptor beta chains from a single sample sequenced in a study of blood T cell repertoires in COVID-19. Only in-frame clones appear in the TCRdb table, and some are missing; sequencing was by immunoSEQ multiplex PCR. Among some 200,000 clones listed, approximately 78% were seen once. Sample: PBMCs or T cells enriched from blood (not recorded which). These receptors originate from a woman aged 45-65 years who had recovered from COVID-19.

The chain has TRBV28 and TRBJ2-5; possibly TRBD1 for D (6 bases). Germline CDR1 MDHEN, CDR2 SYDVKM. V was trimmed by 7 bases and J by 2 bases, leaving 17 bases between them. The CDR3 length is 15 residues. This CDR3 is CASNDLDRQQETQYF. Written as DNA, the CDR3 is TGTGCCAGCAACGACCTGGACAGACAGCAAGAGACCCAGTACTTC. The complete variable domain, with remaining parts taken from reference TRBV28 and TRBJ2-5, reads DVKVTQSSRYLVKRTGEKVFLECVQDMDHENMFWYRQDPGLGLRLIYFSYDVKMKEKGDIPEGYSVSREKKERFSLILESASTNQTSMYLCASNDLDRQQETQYFGPGTRLLVL.

The gene calls are TRBV28 and TRBJ2-3, with 10 bases fitting TRBD1. The V and J ends lost 5 bases and 3 bases, in that order; junction bases with no gene match: 8. Germline V gene data show CDR1 as MDHEN and CDR2 as SYDVKM. The CDR3 totals 16 residues. The CDR3 DNA is TGTGCCAGCAGTCCGGGACAGGGGTTTACTACAGATACGCAGTATTTT. Protein product: CASSPGQGFTTDTQYF.

CDR3 coding DNA: TGTGCCAGCTCACCACCTAACGGGGACACTGAAGCTTTCTTT. Its protein is CASSPPNGDTEAFF. The J gene is TRBJ1-1, the V gene TRBV18; D is ambiguous. Germline CDR1 reads KGHSH; CDR2 reads LQKENI. This CDR3 has 14 amino acids. The V and J ends lost 0 bases and 3 bases respectively, with 8 bases between them.

The CDR3 coding sequence is TGTGCCAGCAGCGTAGGTCCCGGGACATTCATTGAGCAGTACTTC. It codes for CASSVGPGTFIEQYF. This sequence joins TRBV9 and TRBJ2-7; D might be TRBD1 (6 bases). Trimming removed 0 bases from V and 7 bases from J, with 17 bases in between. From germline, CDR1 is SGDLS and CDR2 YYNGEE. This CDR3 contains 15 residues.

Only one count was recorded for this clone. This rearrangement joins TRBV4-2 to TRBJ1-2, with 8 bases aligning to TRBD1. The CDR3 extends over 15 amino acids. The germline V gene has CDR1 LGHNA and CDR2 YNFKEQ. J lost 8 bases, V lost 1 base, and 9 bases had no gene match. The CDR3 sequence: CASSQADRGAGGYTF. CDR3 DNA sequence: TGTGCCAGCAGCCAAGCCGACAGGGGTGCGGGCGGCTACACCTTC.

The chain employs TRBV18 and TRBJ1-1; D is unresolved. V was pared by 3 bases and J by 2 bases, with 7 bases between. The V gene's germline CDR1 is KGHSH and CDR2 LQKENI. CDR3 length: 13 residues. The DNA for the CDR3 is TGTGCCAGCTCACCTAATTCCAACACTGAAGCTTTCTTT. Translating gives CASSPNSNTEAFF.

The chain recombines TRBV18 with TRBJ1-2, with TRBD1 identical over 9 bases. CDR3 length: 16 residues. Germline assignment: CDR1 KGHSH and CDR2 LQKENI. V trimming: 6 bases; J trimming: 4 bases; junction bases outside the gene matches: 12. The CDR3 loop is CASSHTGTGLSYGYTF. In DNA form, the CDR3 reads TGTGCCAGCTCCCACACCGGGACAGGGTTGAGCTATGGCTACACCTTC.

The chain uses TRBV19 and TRBJ1-1, with D hard to call. The CDR3 sequence is 14 residues long. Trimming pared 0 bases from V and 1 base from J, leaving 6 bases between. CDR1 is LNHDA, CDR2 SQIVND, per germline (reference sequence). CDR3 amino acids: CASSIDQQNTEAFF. The DNA for the CDR3 is TGTGCCAGTAGTATAGACCAACAGAACACTGAAGCTTTCTTT.

The gene calls are TRBV28 and TRBJ2-7; 10 bases align to TRBD2. This CDR3 comprises 16 residues. The junction had 11 bases not matched to a gene; V was cut back by 5 bases and J by 4 bases. Germline V CDR1 and CDR2: MDHEN, SYDVKM. CDR3 loop: CASSGGLAELRYEQYF. The CDR3 DNA sequence: TGTGCCAGCAGTGGTGGACTAGCGGAACTTCGGTACGAGCAGTACTTC.

V usage is TRBV7-2 and J usage is TRBJ1-5; tentative D call: TRBD1 (5 bases). The CDR3 contains 15 residues. Germline assignment: CDR1 SGHTA and CDR2 FQGNSA. Between the trimmed V and J ends, which lost 2 bases and 7 bases, there was a span of 15 bases. CDR3 bases: TGTGCCAGCAGCTTACGCGCAGGGTTTGGGCAGCCCCAGCATTTT. This translates into CASSLRAGFGQPQHF. The whole variable domain, filled in from reference TRBV7-2 and TRBJ1-5, reads GAGVSQSPSNKVTEKGKDVELRCDPISGHTALYWYRQSLGQGLEFLIYFQGNSAPDKSGLPSDRFSAERTGGSVSTLTIQRTQQEDSAVYLCASSLRAGFGQPQHFGDGTRLSIL.

The chain joins TRBV28 to TRBJ2-5; D is perhaps TRBD2 (5 bases). Germline V CDR1 and CDR2: MDHEN, SYDVKM. This CDR3 comprises 12 residues. V was shortened by 6 bases and J by 5 bases, with 10 bases between the two germline ends. The CDR3 is CASSHSGETQYF. The CDR3 region has the DNA TGTGCCAGCAGCCACTCGGGGGAGACCCAGTACTTC.

This chain connects TRBV7-3 to TRBJ2-1; weak D call: TRBD2 (5 bases). The CDR3 covers 15 residues. Looked up from germline, CDR1 is SGHTA and CDR2 is FQGTGA. V lost 8 bases to trimming and J lost 4 bases, with 18 bases between them. The CDR3 sequence is CASSAGTHRYNEQFF. The CDR3 DNA reads as TGTGCCAGCTCGGCGGGTACCCACCGTTACAATGAGCAGTTCTTC.

The chain carries TRBV18 and TRBJ2-1, with D tentatively TRBD1 (6 bases). Germline loops: CDR1 KGHSH, CDR2 LQKENI. CDR3 length: 15 amino acids. The germline V and J ends were trimmed by 3 bases and 5 bases, with 14 bases remaining between them. The CDR3 reads CASSPFRAGDNEQFF. CDR3 coding DNA: TGTGCCAGCTCACCTTTTCGCGCAGGGGACAATGAGCAGTTCTTC.

The chain has TRBV28 and TRBJ1-2; TRBD1 matches at 7 bases. The CDR3 length is 15 residues. V was clipped by 4 bases and J by 4 bases; unmatched bases: 9. Germline values: CDR1 MDHEN, CDR2 SYDVKM. The DNA of the CDR3 is TGTGCCAGCAGTTACGGGACAGAGCGTACCTATGGCTACACCTTC. It encodes CASSYGTERTYGYTF.

V gene TRBV5-1 combines with J gene TRBJ2-1; the match to TRBD2 covers 12 bases. V shed 1 base and J 7 bases; nucleotides not matched to a gene: 12. The germline V gene encodes CDR1 SGHRS and CDR2 YFSETQ. This CDR3 comprises 18 residues. The CDR3 protein is CASSLSSGRAIFLNEQFF. The CDR3 DNA reads TGCGCCAGCAGCTTGTCTAGCGGGAGGGCCATCTTTCTAAATGAGCAGTTCTTC.

The chain joins TRBV5-8 to TRBJ1-2, with 7 nucleotides matching TRBD1. CDR3 size: 16 residues. Per the germline V gene, CDR1 is SGHTS and CDR2 is YDEGEE. V was pared by 0 bases and J by 5 bases, with 10 bases of the junction left unmatched. The CDR3, as DNA: TGTGCCAGCAGCTTGGAGACAGGGCGAAAAATATATGGCTACACCTTC. Translated: CASSLETGRKIYGYTF.

This clone appeared once. This chain connects TRBV3-1 (or the pseudogene TRBV3-2) to TRBJ2-5, with 8 bases identical to TRBD1. The germline V gene encodes CDR1 LGHDT and CDR2 YNNKEL (reference sequence). With V trimmed by 6 bases and J by 5 bases, 17 bases remained unmatched. CDR3 length: 17 amino acids. In DNA, the CDR3 is TGTGCCAGCAGAGCATCACACGGACAGGGCGAGTATGAGACCCAGTACTTC. Translating it yields CASRASHGQGEYETQYF.

The chain uses TRBV5-1 and TRBJ1-5; 9 bases align to TRBD1. CDR1 and CDR2 from the germline V gene are SGHRS and YFSETQ. The CDR3 sequence is 17 residues long. Trimming at V came to 4 bases and at J to 1 base, leaving 9 bases not matched to a gene. The CDR3 DNA sequence: TGCGCCAGCAGCCCCGGGACAGGGTCTCGGAGCAATCAGCCCCAGCATTTT. This translates into CASSPGTGSRSNQPQHF. The full variable domain, rest sourced from reference TRBV5-1 and TRBJ1-5, is KAGVTQTPRYLIKTRGQQVTLSCSPISGHRSVSWYQQTPGQGLQFLFEYFSETQRNKGNFPGRFSGRQFSNSRSEMNVSTLELGDSALYLCASSPGTGSRSNQPQHFGDGTRLSIL.

This chain joins TRBV28 and TRBJ2-3; tentatively, D is TRBD2 (5 bases). The CDR3 length is 16 residues. V lost 7 bases and J 0 bases, leaving 17 bases between the germline ends. Germline loops: CDR1 MDHEN, CDR2 SYDVKM. CDR3 nucleotides: TGTGCCAGCAACCTCGGACTGTCCGCTAGCACAGATACGCAGTATTTT. Translation gives CASNLGLSASTDTQYF.

V and J are TRBV4-1 and TRBJ1-4; the D is unclear. Germline V gene lookup returns CDR1 MGHRA and CDR2 YSYEKL. With 4 bases removed from V and 5 bases from J, the gap between germline ends came to 14 bases. The CDR3 extends over 15 amino acids. The CDR3 DNA reads TGCGCCAGCAGCCGCATGCGGGTAGGGAATGAAAAACTGTTTTTT. It encodes CASSRMRVGNEKLFF.

The rearrangement links TRBV2 to TRBJ1-5; 9 positions match TRBD1. Trimming cost V 6 bases and J 6 bases; bases outside gene matches: 6. This CDR3 has 14 amino acids. CDR1 is SNHLY, CDR2 FYNNEI, per germline. This CDR3 is CASRTGQGFQPQHF. CDR3 bases: TGTGCCAGCAGGACGGGACAGGGATTTCAGCCCCAGCATTTT. Full variable domain (missing parts from reference TRBV2 and TRBJ1-5): EPEVTQTPSHQVTQMGQEVILRCVPISNHLYFYWYRQILGQKVEFLVSFYNNEISEKSEIFDDQFSVERPDGSNFTLKIRSTKLEDSAMYFCASRTGQGFQPQHFGDGTRLSIL.

This chain links TRBV11-3 with TRBJ1-1; D remains unclear. Germline V gives CDR1 SGHNT, CDR2 YENEEA. Trimming took off 5 bases at V and 3 bases at J, with 13 bases between the two ends. CDR3 length equals 14 residues. The CDR3 here is CASSRRAEDTEAFF. The CDR3 DNA follows: TGTGCCAGCAGCCGAAGGGCGGAGGACACTGAAGCTTTCTTT.

The V call is TRBV10-1, the J call TRBJ2-1; a weak D match, TRBD2 (5 bases). Trimming left V 2 bases short and J 0 bases short, with 11 bases between. In germline, CDR1 is WNHNN, CDR2 SYGVQD (reference sequence). CDR3 length: 16 amino acids. CDR3 loop: CASSEIRESSYNEQFF. The CDR3 DNA reads TGCGCCAGCAGTGAGATAAGGGAGAGCTCCTACAATGAGCAGTTCTTC.

This rearrangement joins TRBV6-5 to TRBJ2-2; 7 positions match TRBD2. After removal of 4 bases from V and 0 bases from J, the junction contained 5 bases not matched to a gene. Germline CDR1 MNHEY, CDR2 SVGAGI. The CDR3 has 16 amino acids. CDR3 region: CASSFQRGANTGELFF. The CDR3 region has the DNA TGTGCCAGCAGTTTCCAGCGGGGCGCGAACACCGGGGAGCTGTTTTTT.

CDR3 in DNA: TGTGCCAGCAGGGACCAGGGGGCACCGAACACTGAAGCTTTCTTT. The encoded protein is CASRDQGAPNTEAFF. This sequence joins TRBV14 and TRBJ1-1; 8 bases align to TRBD1. CDR3 length: 15 amino acids. CDR1 SGHDN and CDR2 FVKESK come from the germline V gene. Unmatched junction bases numbered 7, after V lost 6 bases and J lost 1 base.

The V gene is TRBV28, the J gene TRBJ1-4; no firm D call. The CDR3 contains 14 residues. Trimming removed 5 bases at V and 8 bases at J, with 15 bases between. CDR1 and CDR2 from the germline V gene are MDHEN and SYDVKM. CDR3 protein: CASSILKPGEKLFF. The CDR3 DNA reads as TGTGCCAGCAGTATACTTAAGCCGGGGGAAAAACTGTTTTTT.

The chain links TRBV21-1 to TRBJ2-2; the table names TRBD1, a call not compared with the DNA. TRBV21-1 counts as a pseudogene. The CDR3 extends over 14 amino acids. In DNA, the CDR3 is TGTGCCAGCAGCAAGCAGGCGAACACCGGGGAGCTGTTTTTT. Amino acids: CASSKQANTGELFF.

V is TRBV5-4 and J is TRBJ1-2, with D hard to call. Trimming pared 4 bases from V and 4 bases from J, leaving 17 bases between. Germline CDR1 reads SGHNT; CDR2 reads YYREEE (reference sequence). The CDR3 covers 15 residues. The chain's CDR3 is CASSQSPAGSYGYTF. CDR3 coding DNA: TGTGCCAGCAGCCAATCACCGGCCGGGAGCTATGGCTACACCTTC. The complete variable domain, with remaining parts taken from reference TRBV5-4 and TRBJ1-2, reads ETGVTQSPTHLIKTRGQQVTLRCSSQSGHNTVSWYQQALGQGPQFIFQYYREEENGRGNFPPRFSGLQFPNYSSELNVNALELDDSALYLCASSQSPAGSYGYTFGSGTRLTVV.

The genes are TRBV5-1 and TRBJ1-4, with D tentatively TRBD1 (5 bases). Trimming stripped 3 bases from V and 8 bases from J, with 17 bases between. Germline V lookup: CDR1 SGHRS, CDR2 YFSETQ. CDR3 length: 15 amino acids. Here the CDR3 DNA reads TGCGCCAGCAGCTCCCAGGGCCTGGGAGGGGAAAAACTGTTTTTT. The encoded protein is CASSSQGLGGEKLFF.